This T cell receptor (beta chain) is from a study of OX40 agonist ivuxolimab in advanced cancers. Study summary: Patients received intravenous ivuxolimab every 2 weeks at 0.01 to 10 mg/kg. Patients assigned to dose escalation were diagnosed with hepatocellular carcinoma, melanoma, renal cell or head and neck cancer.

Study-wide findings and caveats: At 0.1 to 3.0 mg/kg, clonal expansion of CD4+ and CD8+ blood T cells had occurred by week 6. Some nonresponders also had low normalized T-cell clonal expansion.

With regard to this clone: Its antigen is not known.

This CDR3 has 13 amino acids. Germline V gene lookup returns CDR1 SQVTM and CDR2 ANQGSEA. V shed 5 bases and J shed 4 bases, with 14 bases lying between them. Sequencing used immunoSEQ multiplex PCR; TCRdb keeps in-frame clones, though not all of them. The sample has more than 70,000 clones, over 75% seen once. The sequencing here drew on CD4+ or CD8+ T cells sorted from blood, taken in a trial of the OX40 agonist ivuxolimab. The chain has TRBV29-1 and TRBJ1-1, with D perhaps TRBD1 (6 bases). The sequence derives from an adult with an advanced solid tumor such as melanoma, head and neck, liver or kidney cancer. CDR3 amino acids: CSVHQGGGTEAFF. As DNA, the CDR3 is TGCAGCGTTCACCAGGGAGGGGGCACTGAAGCTTTCTTT.